The 4 T cell receptor beta chains in this list originate from one sample, sequenced in a study of blood T cell repertoires in COVID-19. The repertoire was sequenced with immunoSEQ multiplex PCR; TCRdb's copy has only in-frame clones and lacks some. The profile shows 300,000 to 350,000 clones, 90% of them singletons. The sequencing input was PBMCs or T cells enriched from blood (not recorded which). All receptors come from a woman younger than 35 with acute COVID-19.

This chain connects TRBV21-1 to TRBJ1-5; the table's D call, TRBD1, was not checked against the DNA. TRBV21-1 is deemed a pseudogene. This CDR3 is built from 16 residues. The CDR3 loop reads CASSSKGRGGGQPQHF. The CDR3 nucleotides are TGTGCCAGCAGTTCAAAGGGGAGAGGGGGCGGGCAGCCCCAGCATTTT.

CDR3 region: CASSKDTFGGKNIQYF. DNA for the CDR3: TGTGCCAGCAGCAAAGACACTTTCGGGGGCAAAAACATTCAGTACTTC. The rearrangement joins TRBV5-4 to TRBJ2-4; a possible D gene is TRBD2 (6 bases). The CDR3 extends over 16 amino acids. Germline V CDR1 and CDR2: SGHNT, YYREEE (reference sequence). V was shortened by 4 bases and J by 3 bases, with 17 bases between the two germline ends.

The chain employs TRBV28 and TRBJ1-1, with D maybe TRBD1 (6 bases). This CDR3 spans 16 amino acids. With 1 base removed from V and 5 bases from J, the gap between germline ends came to 17 bases. Germline CDR1 and CDR2: MDHEN and SYDVKM. CDR3 sequence: CASSLSSGAWRTEAFF. CDR3 DNA sequence: TGTGCCAGCAGTTTATCGTCAGGGGCCTGGAGGACTGAAGCTTTCTTT. Full variable domain (rest looked up from reference TRBV28 and TRBJ1-1): DVKVTQSSRYLVKRTGEKVFLECVQDMDHENMFWYRQDPGLGLRLIYFSYDVKMKEKGDIPEGYSVSREKKERFSLILESASTNQTSMYLCASSLSSGAWRTEAFFGQGTRLTVV.

The gene calls are TRBV11-2 and TRBJ1-1; 8 nucleotides line up with TRBD1. The J segment lost 6 bases and the V segment lost 4 bases, leaving 7 bases of the junction unmatched. CDR3 length equals 14 residues. Germline V gene lookup returns CDR1 SGHAT and CDR2 FQNNGV. In DNA, the CDR3 is TGTGCCAGCAGCTCCACGACAGGGGTCCCTGAAGCTTTCTTT. It codes for CASSSTTGVPEAFF.